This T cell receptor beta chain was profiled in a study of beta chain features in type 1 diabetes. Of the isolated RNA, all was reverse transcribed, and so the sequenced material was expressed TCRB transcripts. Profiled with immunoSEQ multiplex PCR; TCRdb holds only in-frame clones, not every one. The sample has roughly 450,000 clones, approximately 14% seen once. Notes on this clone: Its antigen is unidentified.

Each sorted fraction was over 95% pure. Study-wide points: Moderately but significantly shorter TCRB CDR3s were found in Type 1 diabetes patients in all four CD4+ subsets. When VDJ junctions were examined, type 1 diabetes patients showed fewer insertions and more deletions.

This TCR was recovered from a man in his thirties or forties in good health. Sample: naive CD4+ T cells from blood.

The CDR3 spells CSVRQGRNTEAFF. The DNA of the CDR3 is TGCAGCGTTCGACAGGGGCGGAACACTGAAGCTTTCTTT. The chain has TRBV29-1 and TRBJ1-1, with 8 positions matching TRBD1. There are 13 residues in the CDR3. CDR1 and CDR2 from the germline V gene are SQVTM and ANQGSEA. V lost 5 bases, J lost 1 base, and 3 bases stayed unmatched.